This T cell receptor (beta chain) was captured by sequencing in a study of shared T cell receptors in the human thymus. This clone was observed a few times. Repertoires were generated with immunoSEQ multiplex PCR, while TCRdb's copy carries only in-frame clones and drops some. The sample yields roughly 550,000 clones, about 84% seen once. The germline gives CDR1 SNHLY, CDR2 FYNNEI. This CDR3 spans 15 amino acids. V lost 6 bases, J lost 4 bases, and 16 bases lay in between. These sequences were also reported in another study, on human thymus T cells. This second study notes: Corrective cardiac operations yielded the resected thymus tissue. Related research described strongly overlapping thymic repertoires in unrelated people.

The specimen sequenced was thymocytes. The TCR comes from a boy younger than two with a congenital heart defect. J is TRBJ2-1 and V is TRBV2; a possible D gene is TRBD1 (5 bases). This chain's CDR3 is CASSESPREYNEQFF. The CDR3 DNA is TGTGCCAGCAGCGAATCCCCCAGGGAATACAATGAGCAGTTCTTC.